This is a list of T cell receptor beta chains from one sample in a study of blood T cells in healthy people across ages. TCRdb re-called the 5' RACE reads with MiXCR, one entry per CDR3 protein. The sample includes under 2,000,000 distinct CDR3 sequences, around 48% seen only once; the top ten take roughly 2.1%. The sample was blood. These receptors all come from a woman aged 40 to 50 in good health. CDR3s include the opening cysteine and the closing phenylalanine or tryptophan. The D gene is left open where the match is weak. The size entry is marked missing in some rows and otherwise reads once, few, many or a size class.

cdr3_nt: TGCAGTGCTAGTAGTCGCCCCCCCTACGAGCAGTACTTC
cdr3_aa: CSASSRPPYEQYF
j_call: TRBJ2-7
clone_size: few
d_call: NA
v_call: TRBV20-1

cdr3_nt: TGTGCCAGCAGCTCGGGAGGATTTAGGGTCAATGAGCAGTACTTC
cdr3_aa: CASSSGGFRVNEQYF
j_call: TRBJ2-7
clone_size: NA
d_call: TRBD2
v_call: TRBV5-6

cdr3_nt: TGTGCCAGCAGCTCGAGGACAGGGGCAGGCGAAAAACTGTTTTTT
cdr3_aa: CASSSRTGAGEKLFF
j_call: TRBJ1-4
clone_size: once
d_call: TRBD1
v_call: TRBV3-1

cdr3_nt: TGTGCCAGCAGCGGGGCCCCGGGGAAACCTAGCTCCTACAATGAGCAGTTCTTC
cdr3_aa: CASSGAPGKPSSYNEQFF
j_call: TRBJ2-1
clone_size: NA
d_call: NA
v_call: TRBV6-1

cdr3_nt: TGCAGTGCTATCCGGGACCCCGCCGTCAATGAGCAGTTCTTC
cdr3_aa: CSAIRDPAVNEQFF
j_call: TRBJ2-1
clone_size: NA
d_call: NA
v_call: TRBV20-1

cdr3_nt: TGTGCCAGCAGTGAATTTGAGGATTCACCCCTCCACTTT
cdr3_aa: CASSEFEDSPLHF
j_call: TRBJ1-6
clone_size: NA
d_call: NA
v_call: TRBV25-1

cdr3_nt: TGTGCCAGCACTGCGCCCCTTTCCGACGAGCAGTACTTC
cdr3_aa: CASTAPLSDEQYF
j_call: TRBJ2-7
clone_size: NA
d_call: NA
v_call: TRBV27

cdr3_nt: TGTGCCAGCACTGCGGCCTACGAGCAGTACTTC
cdr3_aa: CASTAAYEQYF
j_call: TRBJ2-7
clone_size: many
d_call: NA
v_call: TRBV6-2/TRBV6-3

cdr3_nt: TGCGCCAGCAGCTCAGACACCAACAATGAGCAGTTCTTC
cdr3_aa: CASSSDTNNEQFF
j_call: TRBJ2-1
clone_size: NA
d_call: NA
v_call: TRBV5-1

cdr3_nt: TGTGCCAGCACCCGGGGGAGCGGGGCCTACAATGAGCAGTACTTC
cdr3_aa: CASTRGSGAYNEQYF
j_call: TRBJ2-5
clone_size: NA
d_call: TRBD2
v_call: TRBV6-2/TRBV6-3

cdr3_nt: TGTGCCAGCACTCTCGGGACATTTAACTATGGCTACACCTTC
cdr3_aa: CASTLGTFNYGYTF
j_call: TRBJ1-2
clone_size: few
d_call: NA
v_call: TRBV6-6

cdr3_nt: TGTGCCAGCAGACTTGTTCGGGACAGGGGTGGCGAGCAGTACTTC
cdr3_aa: CASRLVRDRGGEQYF
j_call: TRBJ2-7
clone_size: NA
d_call: TRBD1
v_call: TRBV7-2

cdr3_nt: TGTGCCAGCAGTTACTCGGCTGGCAGCCGCCCGTTTAACAGTAATGAAAAACTGTTTTTT
cdr3_aa: CASSYSAGSRPFNSNEKLFF
j_call: TRBJ1-4
clone_size: NA
d_call: NA
v_call: TRBV6-5

cdr3_nt: TGTGCCAGCAGCTCTTACGATAATGAGCAGTTCTTC
cdr3_aa: CASSSYDNEQFF
j_call: TRBJ2-1
clone_size: few
d_call: NA
v_call: TRBV7-8

cdr3_nt: TGTGCCAGCAGTGAATGGGCGGGGTCTGGGGCCAACGTCCTGACTTTC
cdr3_aa: CASSEWAGSGANVLTF
j_call: TRBJ2-6
clone_size: few
d_call: NA
v_call: TRBV25-1

cdr3_nt: TGTGCCAGCAGTCCCCCAGGGGTTCAGCCCCAGCATTTT
cdr3_aa: CASSPPGVQPQHF
j_call: TRBJ1-5
clone_size: NA
d_call: NA
v_call: TRBV6-5

cdr3_nt: TGCGCCAGCAGCGGAGCCACACAACTTTATAATGAGCAGTTCTTC
cdr3_aa: CASSGATQLYNEQFF
j_call: TRBJ2-1
clone_size: NA
d_call: NA
v_call: TRBV5-1

cdr3_nt: TGTGCCAGCAGTCGCCCCACGAACTACGAGCAGTACTTC
cdr3_aa: CASSRPTNYEQYF
j_call: TRBJ2-7
clone_size: NA
d_call: NA
v_call: TRBV6-2/TRBV6-3

cdr3_nt: TGTGCCAGCAGCCAAGAAAGGCCAGTCTATGGCTACACCTTC
cdr3_aa: CASSQERPVYGYTF
j_call: TRBJ1-2
clone_size: few
d_call: NA
v_call: TRBV3-1

cdr3_nt: TGCAGTGCTGGGGAACCCAGGGGGCAAGAAGAGACCCAGTACTTC
cdr3_aa: CSAGEPRGQEETQYF
j_call: TRBJ2-5
clone_size: few
d_call: TRBD1
v_call: TRBV20-1

cdr3_nt: TGTGCCAGCAGCCAGAGACAGAAAGAGACCCAGTACTTC
cdr3_aa: CASSQRQKETQYF
j_call: TRBJ2-5
clone_size: few
d_call: NA
v_call: TRBV14

cdr3_nt: TGTGCCACCAGCAGGTTAGGCGGGGGGGCAGAAGAGCAGTTCTTC
cdr3_aa: CATSRLGGGAEEQFF
j_call: TRBJ2-1
clone_size: NA
d_call: TRBD2
v_call: TRBV15

cdr3_nt: TGTGCCAGCAGAATTCTGGCGGGATCTTCCGAGCAGTACTTC
cdr3_aa: CASRILAGSSEQYF
j_call: TRBJ2-7
clone_size: few
d_call: NA
v_call: TRBV27

cdr3_nt: TGTGCCAGCAGTGATGCGGGGGTAGAGCAGTACTTC
cdr3_aa: CASSDAGVEQYF
j_call: TRBJ2-4
clone_size: NA
d_call: TRBD2
v_call: TRBV25-1

cdr3_nt: TGTGCCAGCAAGGAGACCAGCTCCTACAATGAGCAGTTCTTC
cdr3_aa: CASKETSSYNEQFF
j_call: TRBJ2-1
clone_size: NA
d_call: NA
v_call: TRBV6-2/TRBV6-3

cdr3_nt: TGTGCCAGCAGCCGAAACTCACAGACAGGGGGACGGAATGAGCAGTTCTTC
cdr3_aa: CASSRNSQTGGRNEQFF
j_call: TRBJ2-1
clone_size: few
d_call: TRBD1
v_call: TRBV11-3